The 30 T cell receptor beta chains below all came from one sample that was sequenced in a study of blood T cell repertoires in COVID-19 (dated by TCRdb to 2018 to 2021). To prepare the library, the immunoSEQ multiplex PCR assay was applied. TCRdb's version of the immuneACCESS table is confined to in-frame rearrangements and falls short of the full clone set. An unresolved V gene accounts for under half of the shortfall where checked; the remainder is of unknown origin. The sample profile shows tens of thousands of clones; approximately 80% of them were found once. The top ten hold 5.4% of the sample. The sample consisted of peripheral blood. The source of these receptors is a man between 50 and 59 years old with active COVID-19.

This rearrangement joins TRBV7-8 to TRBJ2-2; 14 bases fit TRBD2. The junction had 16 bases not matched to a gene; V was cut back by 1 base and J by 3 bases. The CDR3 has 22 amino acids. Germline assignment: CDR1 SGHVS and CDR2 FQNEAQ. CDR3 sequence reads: CASSLGSRTSGGLLRDTGELFF. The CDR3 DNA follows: TGTGCCAGCAGCTTAGGATCAAGGACTAGCGGGGGGCTCCTTCGAGACACCGGGGAGCTGTTTTTT.

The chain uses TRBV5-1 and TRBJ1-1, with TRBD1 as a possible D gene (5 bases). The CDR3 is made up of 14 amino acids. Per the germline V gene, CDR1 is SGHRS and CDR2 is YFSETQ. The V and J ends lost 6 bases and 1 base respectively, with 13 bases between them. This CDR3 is CASTVSGGNTEAFF. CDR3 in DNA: TGCGCCAGCACCGTATCGGGGGGGAACACTGAAGCTTTCTTT.

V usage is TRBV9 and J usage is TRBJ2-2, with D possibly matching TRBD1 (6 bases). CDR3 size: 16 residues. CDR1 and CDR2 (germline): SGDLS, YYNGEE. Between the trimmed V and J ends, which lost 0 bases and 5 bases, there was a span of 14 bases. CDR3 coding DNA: TGTGCCAGCAGCGTAGTGAGTACAGGGTATACCGGGGAGCTGTTTTTT. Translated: CASSVVSTGYTGELFF.

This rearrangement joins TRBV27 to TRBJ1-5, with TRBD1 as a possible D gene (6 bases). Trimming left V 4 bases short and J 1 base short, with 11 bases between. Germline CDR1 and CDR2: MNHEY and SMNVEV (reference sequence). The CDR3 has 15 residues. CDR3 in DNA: TGTGCCAGCAGTTCCACAGGGTCGAGCAATCAGCCCCAGCATTTT. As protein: CASSSTGSSNQPQHF.

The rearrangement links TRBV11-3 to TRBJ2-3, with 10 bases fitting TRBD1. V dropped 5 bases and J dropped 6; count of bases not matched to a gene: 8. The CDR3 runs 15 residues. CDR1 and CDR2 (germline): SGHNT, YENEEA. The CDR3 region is CASSPPRQGADTQYF. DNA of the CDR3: TGTGCCAGCAGCCCCCCCCGACAGGGGGCGGATACGCAGTATTTT.

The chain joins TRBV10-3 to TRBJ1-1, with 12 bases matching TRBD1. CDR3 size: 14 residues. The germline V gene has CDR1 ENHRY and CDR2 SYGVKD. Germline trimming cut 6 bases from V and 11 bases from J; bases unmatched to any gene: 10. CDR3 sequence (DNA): TGTGCCATCAGGACGGGACAGGGGGCCGGAGGGGCTTTCTTT. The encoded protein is CAIRTGQGAGGAFF.

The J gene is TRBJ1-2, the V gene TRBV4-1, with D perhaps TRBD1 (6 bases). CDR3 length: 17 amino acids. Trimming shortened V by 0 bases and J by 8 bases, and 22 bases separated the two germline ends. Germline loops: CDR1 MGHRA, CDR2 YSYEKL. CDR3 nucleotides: TGCGCCAGCAGCCAAGATCCCGCTCCAGGGGCCATTATAGGCTACACCTTC. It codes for CASSQDPAPGAIIGYTF.

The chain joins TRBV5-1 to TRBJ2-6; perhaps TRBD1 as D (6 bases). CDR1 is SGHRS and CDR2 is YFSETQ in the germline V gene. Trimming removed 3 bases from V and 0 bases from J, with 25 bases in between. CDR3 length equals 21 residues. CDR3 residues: CASSSTGGAYITSSGANVLTF. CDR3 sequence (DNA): TGCGCCAGCAGCTCGACAGGCGGCGCGTACATAACCAGCTCTGGGGCCAACGTCCTGACTTTC.

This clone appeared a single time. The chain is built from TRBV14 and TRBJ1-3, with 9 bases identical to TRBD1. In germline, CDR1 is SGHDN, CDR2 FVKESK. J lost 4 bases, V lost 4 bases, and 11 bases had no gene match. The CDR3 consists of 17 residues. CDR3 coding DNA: TGTGCCAGCAGCCCGATCAAGACAGGGGGGTACGGAAACACCATATATTTT. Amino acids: CASSPIKTGGYGNTIYF.

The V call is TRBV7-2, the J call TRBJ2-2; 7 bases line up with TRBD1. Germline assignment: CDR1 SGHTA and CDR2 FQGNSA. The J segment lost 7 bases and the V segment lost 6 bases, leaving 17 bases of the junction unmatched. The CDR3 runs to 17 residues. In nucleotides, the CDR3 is TGTGCCAGCAGAGAATCCATCCGGACAGGTGGTGGCGGGGAGCTGTTTTTT. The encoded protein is CASRESIRTGGGGELFF.

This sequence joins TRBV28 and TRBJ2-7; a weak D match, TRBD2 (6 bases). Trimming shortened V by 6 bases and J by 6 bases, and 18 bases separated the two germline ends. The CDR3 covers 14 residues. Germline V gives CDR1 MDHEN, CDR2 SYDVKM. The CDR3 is CASSYVGGVAEQYF. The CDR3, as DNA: TGTGCCAGCAGCTACGTAGGAGGGGTCGCCGAGCAGTACTTC. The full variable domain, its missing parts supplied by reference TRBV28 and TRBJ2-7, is DVKVTQSSRYLVKRTGEKVFLECVQDMDHENMFWYRQDPGLGLRLIYFSYDVKMKEKGDIPEGYSVSREKKERFSLILESASTNQTSMYLCASSYVGGVAEQYFGPGTRLTVT.

CDR3 amino acids: CASSRRQGFNEQYF. The CDR3 DNA follows: TGTGCCAGCAGCCGCCGACAGGGGTTCAACGAGCAGTACTTC. The rearrangement links TRBV5-5 to TRBJ2-7, with 8 bases lining up with TRBD1. V trimming: 4 bases; J trimming: 5 bases; junction bases outside the gene matches: 8. In germline, CDR1 is SGHKS, CDR2 YYEKEE (reference sequence). The CDR3 covers 14 residues.

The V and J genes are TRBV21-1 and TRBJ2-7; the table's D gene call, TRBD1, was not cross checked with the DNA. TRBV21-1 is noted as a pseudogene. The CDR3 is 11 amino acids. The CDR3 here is CASQGAVKWYF. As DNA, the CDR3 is TGTGCCAGCCAAGGGGCAGTAAAATGGTACTTC.

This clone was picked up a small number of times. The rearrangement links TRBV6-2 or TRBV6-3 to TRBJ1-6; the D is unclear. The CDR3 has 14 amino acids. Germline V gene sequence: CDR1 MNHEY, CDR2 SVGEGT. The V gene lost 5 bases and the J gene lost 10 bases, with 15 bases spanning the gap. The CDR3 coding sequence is TGTGCCAGCAGTCCCAGTAACGGGGTATCACCCCTCCACTTT. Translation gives CASSPSNGVSPLHF.

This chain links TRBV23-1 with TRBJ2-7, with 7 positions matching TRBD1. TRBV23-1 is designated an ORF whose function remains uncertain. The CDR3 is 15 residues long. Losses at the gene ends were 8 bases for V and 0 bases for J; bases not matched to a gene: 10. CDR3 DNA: TGCGCCAGCGGACGGACAGGAGGAAGCTCCTACGAGCAGTACTTC. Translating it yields CASGRTGGSSYEQYF.

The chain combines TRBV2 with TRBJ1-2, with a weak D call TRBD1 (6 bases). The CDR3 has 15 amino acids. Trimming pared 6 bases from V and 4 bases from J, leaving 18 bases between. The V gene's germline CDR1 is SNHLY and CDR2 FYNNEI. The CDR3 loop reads CASRDAGGRGYGYTF. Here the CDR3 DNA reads TGTGCCAGCAGGGACGCCGGGGGGCGCGGCTATGGCTACACCTTC.

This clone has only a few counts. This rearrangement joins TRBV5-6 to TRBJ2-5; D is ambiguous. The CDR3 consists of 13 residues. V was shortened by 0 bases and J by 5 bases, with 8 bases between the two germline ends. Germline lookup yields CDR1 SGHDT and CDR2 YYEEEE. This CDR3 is CASSLVARETQYF. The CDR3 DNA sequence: TGTGCCAGCAGCTTGGTCGCGAGGGAGACCCAGTACTTC.

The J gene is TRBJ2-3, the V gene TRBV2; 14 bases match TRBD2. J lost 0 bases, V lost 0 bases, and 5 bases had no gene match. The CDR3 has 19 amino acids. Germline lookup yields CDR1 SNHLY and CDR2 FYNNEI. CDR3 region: CASSEAWTSGGSSTDTQYF. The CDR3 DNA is TGTGCCAGCAGTGAAGCGTGGACTAGCGGGGGGTCTAGCACAGATACGCAGTATTTT.

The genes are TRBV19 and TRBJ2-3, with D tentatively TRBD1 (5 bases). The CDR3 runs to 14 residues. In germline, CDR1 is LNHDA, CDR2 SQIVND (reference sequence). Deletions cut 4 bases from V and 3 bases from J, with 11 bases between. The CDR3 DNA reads TGTGCCAGTAGTAAGCCAGGGTCGACAGATACGCAGTATTTT. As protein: CASSKPGSTDTQYF.

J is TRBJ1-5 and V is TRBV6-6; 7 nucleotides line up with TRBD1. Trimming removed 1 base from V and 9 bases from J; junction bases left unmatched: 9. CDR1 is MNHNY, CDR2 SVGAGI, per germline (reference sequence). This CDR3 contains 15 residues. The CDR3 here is CASSYFPTGSVPQHF. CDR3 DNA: TGTGCCAGCAGTTACTTTCCGACAGGGTCTGTGCCCCAGCATTTT.

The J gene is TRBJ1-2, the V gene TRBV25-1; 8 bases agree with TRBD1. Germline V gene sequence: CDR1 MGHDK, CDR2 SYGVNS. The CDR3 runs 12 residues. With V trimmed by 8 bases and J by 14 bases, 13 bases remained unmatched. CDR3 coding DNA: TGTGCCAGCCTTGGGACAGGCCAAAGAGGGACCTTC. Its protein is CASLGTGQRGTF.

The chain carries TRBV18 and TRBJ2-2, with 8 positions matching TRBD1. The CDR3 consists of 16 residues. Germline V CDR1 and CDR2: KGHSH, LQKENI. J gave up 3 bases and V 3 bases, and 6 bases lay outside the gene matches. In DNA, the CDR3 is TGTGCCAGCTCACCGCGGACAGGGTGGGACACCGGGGAGCTGTTTTTT. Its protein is CASSPRTGWDTGELFF.

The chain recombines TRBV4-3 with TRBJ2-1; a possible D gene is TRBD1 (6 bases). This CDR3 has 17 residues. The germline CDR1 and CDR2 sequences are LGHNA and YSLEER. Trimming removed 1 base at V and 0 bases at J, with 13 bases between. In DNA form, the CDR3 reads TGCGCCAGCAGCCAAGTCACAGGGACCAGCTCCTACAATGAGCAGTTCTTC. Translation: CASSQVTGTSSYNEQFF.

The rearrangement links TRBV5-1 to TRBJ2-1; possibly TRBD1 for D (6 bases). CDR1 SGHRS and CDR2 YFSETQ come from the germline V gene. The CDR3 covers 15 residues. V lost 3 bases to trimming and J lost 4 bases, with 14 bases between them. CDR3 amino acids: CASSSAGDKYNEQFF. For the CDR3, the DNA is TGCGCCAGCAGCTCTGCCGGGGACAAGTACAATGAGCAGTTCTTC. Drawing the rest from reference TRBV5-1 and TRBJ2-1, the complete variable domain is KAGVTQTPRYLIKTRGQQVTLSCSPISGHRSVSWYQQTPGQGLQFLFEYFSETQRNKGNFPGRFSGRQFSNSRSEMNVSTLELGDSALYLCASSSAGDKYNEQFFGPGTRLTVL.

CDR3 coding DNA: TGCGCCAGCAGCTTCGGGACTAGCGGGTGGGATACGCAGTATTTT. It encodes CASSFGTSGWDTQYF. The chain links TRBV4-1 to TRBJ2-3; 12 bases line up with TRBD2. Germline V gene sequence: CDR1 MGHRA, CDR2 YSYEKL. The CDR3 has 15 amino acids. With V trimmed by 5 bases and J by 6 bases, 6 bases remained unmatched.

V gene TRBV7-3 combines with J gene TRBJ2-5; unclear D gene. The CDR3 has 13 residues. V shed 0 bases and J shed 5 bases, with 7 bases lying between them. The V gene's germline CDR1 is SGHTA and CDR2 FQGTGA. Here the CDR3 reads CASSLTFRETQYF. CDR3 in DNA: TGTGCCAGCAGCTTAACGTTCCGGGAGACCCAGTACTTC.

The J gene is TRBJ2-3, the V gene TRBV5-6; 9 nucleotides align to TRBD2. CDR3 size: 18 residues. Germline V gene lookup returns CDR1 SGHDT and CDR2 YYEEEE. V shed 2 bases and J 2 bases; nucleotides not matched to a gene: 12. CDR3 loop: CASSLLRRAGGITDTQYF. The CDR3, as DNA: TGTGCCAGCAGCTTACTCCGTCGGGCGGGGGGGATCACAGATACGCAGTATTTT.

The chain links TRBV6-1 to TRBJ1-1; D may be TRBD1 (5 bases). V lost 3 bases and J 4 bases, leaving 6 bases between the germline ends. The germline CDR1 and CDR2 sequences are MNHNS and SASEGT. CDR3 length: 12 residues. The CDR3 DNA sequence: TGTGCCAGCAGTGACAGGGTCACTGAAGCTTTCTTT. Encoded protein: CASSDRVTEAFF.

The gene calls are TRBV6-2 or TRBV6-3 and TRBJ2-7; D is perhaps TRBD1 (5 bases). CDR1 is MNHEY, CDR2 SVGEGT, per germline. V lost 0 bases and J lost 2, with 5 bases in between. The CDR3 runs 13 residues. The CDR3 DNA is TGTGCCAGCAGTTACTCGGACACCTACGAGCAGTACTTC. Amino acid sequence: CASSYSDTYEQYF.

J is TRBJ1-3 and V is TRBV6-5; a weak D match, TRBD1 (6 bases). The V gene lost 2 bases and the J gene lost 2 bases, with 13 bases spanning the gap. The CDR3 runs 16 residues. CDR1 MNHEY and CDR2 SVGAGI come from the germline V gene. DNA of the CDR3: TGTGCCAGCAGTTACGCGGGGGCAGGGGCTGGAAACACCATATATTTT. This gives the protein CASSYAGAGAGNTIYF.